These T cell receptor beta chains were read from a single sample in a study of CD8 T cells in Susac syndrome. In TCRdb, the immunoSEQ multiplex PCR reads were re-called with MiXCR into one record per CDR3 protein. The top ten clones hold roughly 0.11% of a sample with about 120,000 distinct CDR3 sequences, around 90% of them seen once. Sample: CD8+ T cells from PBMCs. The receptor source for this set is a human donor in good health. Both conserved end residues are part of each CDR3.

CDR3,V,J
CASRGLAGPGELFF,TRBV2,TRBJ2-2
CASTLGGPGSSGANVLTF,TRBV9,TRBJ2-6
CASSSSVNTGELFF,TRBV7-8,TRBJ2-2
CASRETEMNTEAFF,TRBV2,TRBJ1-1
CSVDWGPAYGYTF,TRBV29-1,TRBJ1-2
CASSESGGVYGYTF,TRBV2,TRBJ1-2
CASSGQPLQNTGELFF,TRBV18,TRBJ2-2
CASSPALGTEAFF,TRBV7-9,TRBJ1-1
CASSLAVGQGNTGELFF,TRBV5-4,TRBJ2-2
CASSLDLEQYF,TRBV7-9,TRBJ2-7
CASSFNDRAAGELFF,TRBV7-3,TRBJ2-2
CASSPGQSQHF,TRBV19,TRBJ1-5
CSVVTGPDQPQHF,TRBV29-1,TRBJ1-5
CASSEIGGRQPQHF,TRBV2,TRBJ1-5
CASSLAGTGVYGYTF,TRBV28,TRBJ1-2
CASRDRGNSQETQYF,TRBV5-1,TRBJ2-5
CASSLYSPNEKLFF,TRBV11-2,TRBJ1-4
CASSQGTSGRGMETQYF,TRBV6-2/TRBV6-3,TRBJ2-5
CASSEAWGRGNEQFF,TRBV2,TRBJ2-1
CATSRNTGEGQPQHF,TRBV15,TRBJ1-5
CASSYRGGGDQPQHF,TRBV7-2,TRBJ1-5
CASSLASAGYTQYF,TRBV5-1,TRBJ2-3
CASSLNDGGEAFF,TRBV5-1,TRBJ1-1
CASSSTSGGTGELFF,TRBV5-1,TRBJ2-2
CSVEEPGYEQYF,TRBV29-1,TRBJ2-7
CASSYSYRTGGENYGYTF,TRBV6-5,TRBJ1-2
CASSLITDQETQYF,TRBV7-9,TRBJ2-5
CASSAGGGYEQFF,TRBV5-6,TRBJ2-1
CASSQEIPTIAGEQYF,TRBV4-3,TRBJ2-7
CASSLSGTAMNTEAFF,TRBV27,TRBJ1-1
CASSRSGVSETQYF,TRBV5-1,TRBJ2-5
CASSLTVNTGELFF,TRBV12-3/TRBV12-4,TRBJ2-2
CASSLKETNSPLHF,TRBV5-1,TRBJ1-6
CASSVASGVDTQYF,TRBV9,TRBJ2-3
CSVAAGQGHTGELFF,TRBV29-1,TRBJ2-2
CASGPGLKSEQYF,TRBV12-5,TRBJ2-7
CAIRHGQGNTGELFF,TRBV10-3,TRBJ2-2
CASSPGRVNQPQHF,TRBV7-2,TRBJ1-5
CASSFEAANEKLFF,TRBV5-1,TRBJ1-4
CASTASGTRNEQFF,TRBV2,TRBJ2-1
CASTQRASGSKETQYF,TRBV6-2/TRBV6-3,TRBJ2-5
CASSVVSRRGGFNEQFF,TRBV9,TRBJ2-1
CASSLGMEQFF,TRBV5-5,TRBJ2-1
CASSQDRVNTEAFF,TRBV4-3,TRBJ1-1
CASRIGPGGGPTDTQYF,TRBV6-1,TRBJ2-3
CASSFPVAGGPDEQFF,TRBV9,TRBJ2-1
CASSQDHGSYEQYF,TRBV3-1,TRBJ2-7
CASSSRAGITEAFF,TRBV6-2/TRBV6-3,TRBJ1-1
CASGPEMTIGGATEAFF,TRBV5-1,TRBJ1-1
CSARISGTGGSSNQPQHF,TRBV20-1,TRBJ1-5
CATSIKQDGGYTF,TRBV15,TRBJ1-2
CASSQDGPLGNEQFF,TRBV3-1,TRBJ2-1
CASSFQDVNTGELFF,TRBV27,TRBJ2-2
CASSQETGNEQFF,TRBV4-2,TRBJ2-1
CSVARAGALDEQFF,TRBV29-1,TRBJ2-1
CASNREGGGNAGELFF,TRBV2,TRBJ2-2
CASSFRLGVLQETQYF,TRBV5-6,TRBJ2-5
CASSYSGGQGKPRNTEAFF,TRBV6-5,TRBJ1-1
CSTPTRTSTDTQYF,TRBV29-1,TRBJ2-3
CASSWAGGGTAYEQYF,TRBV5-1,TRBJ2-7